The TCR beta chain described here comes from a study of CD8 T cells in ankylosing spondylitis. Overall study findings and caveats: From matched ankylosing spondylitis synovial fluid, disease-linked clones were reportedly recovered at significantly enriched levels. Disease-linked clones were found to be CD8+ and relatively rare in peripheral blood. Reactive arthritis synovial fluid and blood were previously reported to contain some motif variants.

The V and J ends lost 6 bases and 5 bases respectively, with 14 bases between them. The CDR3 loop spans 13 amino acids. Germline V gives CDR1 DFQATT, CDR2 SNEGSKA (reference sequence). TCR beta libraries were made by quantitative 5'-RACE with molecular barcodes. One entry per CDR3 protein, called by TCRdb with MiXCR from the 5' RACE reads. Counted here are 100,000 to 150,000 distinct CDR3 sequences, roughly 13% occurring once; the ten biggest clones make up around 3%. Notes on this clonotype: Its antigen is undetermined.

The chain employs TRBV20-1 and TRBJ2-4; TRBD1 is a possible D gene (6 bases). The sequence derives from a female donor with ankylosing spondylitis or in good health (not recorded which). Source material: blood, either unsorted or a sorted T cell fraction (not recorded which). CDR3 sequence: CSANRAAENIQYF. The CDR3 DNA sequence: TGCAGTGCGAACAGGGCGGCAGAAAACATTCAGTACTTC.